This T cell receptor (beta chain) was profiled in a study of blood T cell repertoires in COVID-19. Study context: PBMCs, B-cell-depleted T cells, or T cells provided the cDNA or gDNA that made up the material.

How the authors handled the data: Reference gene primer amplification yielded estimated nucleated cell counts. Assay: immunoSEQ multiplex PCR; the TCRdb copy retains only in-frame clones and omits some. That table supplies the V and J calls and clone size; D and trimming were determined from the DNA. The sample consists of fewer than 50,000 clones, roughly 80% of them appearing once. The germline gives CDR1 SGHDN, CDR2 FVKESK. Trimming took 2 bases from V and 2 from J, leaving 9 bases between them. CDR3 size: 14 residues. V gene TRBV14 combines with J gene TRBJ2-5; D is possibly TRBD1 (6 bases). The TCR originated in a man aged 70-80 years with acute or convalescent COVID-19. Sequencing was done on a sample of peripheral blood. The CDR3 is CASSQNRAQETQYF. The CDR3 nucleotides read TGTGCCAGCAGCCAAAACAGGGCACAAGAGACCCAGTACTTC.